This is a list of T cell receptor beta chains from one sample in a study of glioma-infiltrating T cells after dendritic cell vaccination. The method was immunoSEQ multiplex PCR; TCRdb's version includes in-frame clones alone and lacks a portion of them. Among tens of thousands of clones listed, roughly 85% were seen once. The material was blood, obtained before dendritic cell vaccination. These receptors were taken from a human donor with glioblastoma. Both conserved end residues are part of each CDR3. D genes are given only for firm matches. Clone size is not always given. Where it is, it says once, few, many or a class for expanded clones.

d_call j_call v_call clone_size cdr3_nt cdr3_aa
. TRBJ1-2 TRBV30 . TGTGCCTGGAGTGTACGTATTCGAGCCGAAACAATCAGCGGCTATGGCTACACCTTC CAWSVRIRAETISGYGYTF
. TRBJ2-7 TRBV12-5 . TGTGCTAGTGGTTTTCGGGTACTAGCCGAAAGCTCCTACGAGCAGTACTTC CASGFRVLAESSYEQYF
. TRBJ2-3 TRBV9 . TGTGCCAGCAGTCTATCGGCAGATACGCAGTATTTT CASSLSADTQYF
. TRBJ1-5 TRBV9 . TGTGCCAGCAGCTCTCGGGGGGTTCAGCCCCAGCATTTT CASSSRGVQPQHF
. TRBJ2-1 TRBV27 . TGTGCCAGCTCCTCTACGGGGAGCTCCTACAATGAGCAGTTCTTC CASSSTGSSYNEQFF
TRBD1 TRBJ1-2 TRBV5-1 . TGCGCCAGCAGCCCAGGGGGCCTTGGCTATGGCTACACCTTC CASSPGGLGYGYTF
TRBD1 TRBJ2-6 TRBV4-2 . TGTGCCAGCAGCCAGGTCGGGACAGCATTTAGTGGGGCCAACGTCCTGACTTTC CASSQVGTAFSGANVLTF
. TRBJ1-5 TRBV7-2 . TGTGCCAGCAGCTTGACGGGAGATAGCAATCAGCCCCAGCATTTT CASSLTGDSNQPQHF
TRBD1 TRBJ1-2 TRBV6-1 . TGTGCCAGCCGTGAATGGGGACAGGGGGCGGACTATGGCTACACCTTC CASREWGQGADYGYTF
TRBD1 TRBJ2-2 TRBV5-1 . TGCGCCAGCGAGGGGGCCCCGAACACCGGGGAGCTGTTTTTT CASEGAPNTGELFF
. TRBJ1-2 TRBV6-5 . TGTGCCAGCAGCCCTAGAGGTCAGGGCTCTGGCTACACCTTC CASSPRGQGSGYTF
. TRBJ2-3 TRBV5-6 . TGTGCCAGCAGCTTAGACGGGACTCGCACAGATACGCAGTATTTT CASSLDGTRTDTQYF
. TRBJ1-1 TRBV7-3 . TGTGCCAGCAGAAACAGGGAGGGCACTGAAGCTTTCTTT CASRNREGTEAFF
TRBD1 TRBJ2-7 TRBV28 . TGTGCCAGCAGAAAGACAGGGCATGACGAGCAGTACTTC CASRKTGHDEQYF
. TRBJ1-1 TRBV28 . TGTGCCAGCAGCCGTGGGGGGGCCGTGAACACTGAAGCTTTCTTT CASSRGGAVNTEAFF
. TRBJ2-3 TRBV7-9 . TGTGCCAGCAGCTATGAGCGGGGCACAGATACGCAGTATTTT CASSYERGTDTQYF
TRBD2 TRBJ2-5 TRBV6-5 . TGTGCCAGCCGGCCTAGCGGGGGGCGAGAGACCCAGTACTTC CASRPSGGRETQYF
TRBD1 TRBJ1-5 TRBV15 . TGTGCCACCAGCAGACCGTCCCGGGACAGGGATTGGCGCAATCAGCCCCAGCATTTT CATSRPSRDRDWRNQPQHF
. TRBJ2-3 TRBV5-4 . TGTGCCAGCAGCTTGGGGGGGCCTGGGACAGATACGCAGTATTTT CASSLGGPGTDTQYF
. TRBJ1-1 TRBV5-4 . TGTGCCAGCTCCCGGGGGGGGACCACTGAAGCTTTCTTT CASSRGGTTEAFF
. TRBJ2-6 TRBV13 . TGTGCCAGCACCAAATCCCGGGCCCAGGGATCCCTCTCTGGGGCCAACGTCCTGACTTTC CASTKSRAQGSLSGANVLTF
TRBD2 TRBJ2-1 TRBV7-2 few TGTGCCAGCAGCTTAGGGTCGGGAGGGAGCAATGAGCAGTTCTTC CASSLGSGGSNEQFF
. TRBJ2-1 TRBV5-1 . TGCGCCAGCAGCCTCCCGACTAATACGGGCAATGAGCAGTTCTTC CASSLPTNTGNEQFF
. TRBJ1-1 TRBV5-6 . TGTGCCAGCAGCATCGGTCGGGTGTTGGCTGAAGCTTTCTTT CASSIGRVLAEAFF
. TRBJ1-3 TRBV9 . TGTGCCAGCAGCGCCCAGGGGAACTCTGGAAACACCATATATTTT CASSAQGNSGNTIYF
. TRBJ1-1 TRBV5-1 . TGCGCCAGCAGCCCCGGGGGGGCGAGGGGGACTGAAGCTTTCTTT CASSPGGARGTEAFF
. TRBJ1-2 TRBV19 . TGTGCCACCTACTCTTTTAACTATGGCTACACCTTC CATYSFNYGYTF
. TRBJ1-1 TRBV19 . TGTGCCAGTAGCGCGACAGGTCCCCTTGAGGCTTTCTTT CASSATGPLEAFF
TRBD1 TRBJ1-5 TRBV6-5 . TGTGCCAGCAGTTATTACGGGACAGGGGGTGGCCAGCCCCAGCATTTT CASSYYGTGGGQPQHF
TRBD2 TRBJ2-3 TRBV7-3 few TGTGCCAGCAGCTACGCGGGGGGCACAGATACGCAGTATTTT CASSYAGGTDTQYF
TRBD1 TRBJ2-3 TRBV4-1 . TGCGCCAGCAGCCAAGAGACAGGGAAAGGTACGCAGTATTTT CASSQETGKGTQYF
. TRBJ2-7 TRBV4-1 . TGCGCCAGCAGCCATATTGGCGGCTCCCGCTACGAGCAGTACTTC CASSHIGGSRYEQYF
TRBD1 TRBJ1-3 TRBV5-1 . TGCGCCAGCAGCCTAACAGGGGCTACAGGAAACACCATATATTTT CASSLTGATGNTIYF
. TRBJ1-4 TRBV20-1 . TGCAGTGCTAGATTTCGGGAAAAACTGTTTTTT CSARFREKLFF
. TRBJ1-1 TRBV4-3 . TGCGCCAGCAGCCAAGACAGGGTAGGCACTGAAGCTTTCTTT CASSQDRVGTEAFF
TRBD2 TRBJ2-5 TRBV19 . TGTGCCAGTAGTGGGGGACTAGTCCAAGAGACCCAGTACTTC CASSGGLVQETQYF
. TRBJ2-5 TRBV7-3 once TGTGCCAGCACCCCGGTTTCTGTGATTGGTAGTCAAGAGACCCAGTACTTC CASTPVSVIGSQETQYF
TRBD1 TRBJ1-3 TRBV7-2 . TGTGCCAGCAGCTTCCAGAGGACAGGGACCTCTGGAAACACCATATATTTT CASSFQRTGTSGNTIYF
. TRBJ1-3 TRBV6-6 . TGTGCCAGCAGCCAAGGGTCCGGGATTGGAAACACCATATATTTT CASSQGSGIGNTIYF
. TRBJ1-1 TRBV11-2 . TGTGCCAGCAGCTCCGAATGGGGGGCTGAAGCTTTCTTT CASSSEWGAEAFF
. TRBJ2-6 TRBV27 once TGTGCCAGCAGTTTAAGTCGCGAAGGACTCTCTGGGGCCAACGTCCTGACTTTC CASSLSREGLSGANVLTF
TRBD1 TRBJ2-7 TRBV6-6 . TGTGCCAGCAGACTACTCGACAGGGGGTCCTACGAGCAGTACTTC CASRLLDRGSYEQYF
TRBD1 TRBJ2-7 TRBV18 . TGTGCCAGCTCACCACCAGGGGGGAGACAGGGGGCGCCCCCCTACGAGCAGTACTTC CASSPPGGRQGAPPYEQYF
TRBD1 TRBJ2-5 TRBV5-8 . TGTGCCAGCAGCAAAGACAGGGGATCCCAGTACTTC CASSKDRGSQYF
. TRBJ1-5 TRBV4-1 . TGCGCCAGCGGGTCCCAAGCACAGGGCAATCAGCCCCAGCATTTT CASGSQAQGNQPQHF
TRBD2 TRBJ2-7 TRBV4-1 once TGCGCCAGCAGCCAAGACCCTTTTGGGGGGGACTCCTACGAGCAGTACTTC CASSQDPFGGDSYEQYF
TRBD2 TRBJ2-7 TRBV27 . TGTGCCAGCAGTCAAGTGTCTAGCGGTAACTACGAGCAGTACTTC CASSQVSSGNYEQYF
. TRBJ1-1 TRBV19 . TGTGCCAGTAGTCGGAGGCTCGGGACACTAAACACTGAAGCTTTCTTT CASSRRLGTLNTEAFF
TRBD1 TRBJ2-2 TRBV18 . TGTGCCAGCTCACCAGGACAGGGGAACACCGGGGAGCTGTTTTTT CASSPGQGNTGELFF
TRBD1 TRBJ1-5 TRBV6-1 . TGTGCCAGCATCTCACTGACAGGGTATCAGCCCCAGCATTTT CASISLTGYQPQHF
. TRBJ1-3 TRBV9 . TGTGCCAGCAGCACCTCCGGGACAAACGCTGGAAACACCATATATTTT CASSTSGTNAGNTIYF
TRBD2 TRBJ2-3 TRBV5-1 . TGCGCCAGCAGCCTCCAGGGGACTAGCGGGAGGGCGGTGAAAGATACGCAGTATTTT CASSLQGTSGRAVKDTQYF
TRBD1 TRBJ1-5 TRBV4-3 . TGCGCCAGCAGCCAGGGACAGGGAAGCAATCAGCCCCAGCATTTT CASSQGQGSNQPQHF
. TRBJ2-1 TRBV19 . TGTGCCAGTAGTATGAGATACTCCTACAATGAGCAGTTCTTC CASSMRYSYNEQFF
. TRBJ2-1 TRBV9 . TGTGCCAGCAGCCCGCGGGGGACAGGTTCTTACAATGAGCAGTTCTTC CASSPRGTGSYNEQFF
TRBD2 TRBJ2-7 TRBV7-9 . TGTGCCAGCAGCCCCGCGACCGGGGGGACGCAACAGTACTTC CASSPATGGTQQYF
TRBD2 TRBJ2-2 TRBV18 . TGTGCCAGCTCATTTGGACTAGCGGGAGAAACCGGGGAGCTGTTTTTT CASSFGLAGETGELFF
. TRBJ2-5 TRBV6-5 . TGTGCCAGCAGCGTCGGGGGGCGACAAGAGACCCAGTACTTC CASSVGGRQETQYF